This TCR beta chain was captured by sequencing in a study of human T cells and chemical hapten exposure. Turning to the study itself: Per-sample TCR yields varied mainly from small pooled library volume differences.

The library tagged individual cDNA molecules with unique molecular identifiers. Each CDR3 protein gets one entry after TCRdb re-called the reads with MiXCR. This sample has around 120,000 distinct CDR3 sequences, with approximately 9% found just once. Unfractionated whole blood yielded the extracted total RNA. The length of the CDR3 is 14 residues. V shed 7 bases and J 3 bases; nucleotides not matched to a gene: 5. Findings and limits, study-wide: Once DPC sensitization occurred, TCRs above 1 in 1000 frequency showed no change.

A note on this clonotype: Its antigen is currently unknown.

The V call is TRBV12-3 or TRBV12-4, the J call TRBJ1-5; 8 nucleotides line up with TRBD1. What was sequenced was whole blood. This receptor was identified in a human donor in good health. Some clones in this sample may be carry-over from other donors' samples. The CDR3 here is CASTQTGVNQPQHF. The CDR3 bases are TGTGCCAGCACCCAGACAGGGGTCAATCAGCCCCAGCATTTT.